The 12 T cell receptor beta chains below come from one sample, sequenced in a study of metastatic and nonmetastatic thyroid tumors. TCRdb re-called clones from the PCR reads using MiXCR. The sample carries tens of thousands of clones, 9.5% to 15% recorded once. The entire patient cohort was treatment-naive prior to thyroid surgery. Sample: tumor tissue. All receptors come from a female donor with papillary thyroid cancer or a benign thyroid nodule (not recorded which). Some clones in this sample may be carry-over from other donors' samples.

This clone was counted a few times. The chain recombines TRBV6-2 or TRBV6-3 with TRBJ2-1, with 10 bases that match TRBD2. CDR3 length: 16 residues. In germline, CDR1 is MNHEY, CDR2 SVGEGT. J was trimmed by 3 bases and V by 5 bases; bases with no gene match: 7. The DNA for the CDR3 is TGTGCCAGCAGTATACTAGCGGGACGCCACTACAATGAGCAGTTCTTC. This gives the protein CASSILAGRHYNEQFF.

About this clone itself: One junction end does not reproduce the germline sequence, and a read error may be involved. The genes are TRBV19 and TRBJ2-5; 9 nucleotides agree with TRBD1. The length of the CDR3 is 14 residues. Germline CDR1 is LNHDA and CDR2 is SQIVND (reference sequence). In DNA form, the CDR3 reads TGTGCCAGTAGTCCCCCAGGGACAGGGCGGACCGAGTACTTC. Its protein is CASSPPGTGRTEYF.

This clone was seen repeatedly, ten times or more. In the same sample, other DNA sequences code for this CDR3. The genes are TRBV29-1 and TRBJ2-1; 7 bases line up with TRBD2. J was trimmed by 8 bases and V by 4 bases; bases with no gene match: 11. CDR3 size: 14 residues. Germline loops: CDR1 SQVTM, CDR2 ANQGSEA. CDR3 in amino acids: CSVAAGLRIDEQFF. CDR3 nucleotides: TGCAGCGTTGCAGCGGGACTCAGGATCGATGAGCAGTTCTTC.

This clone was seen repeatedly, ten times or more. The chain combines TRBV20-1 with TRBJ2-4; weak D call: TRBD1 (6 bases). The CDR3 runs to 14 residues. The V end was cut by 6 bases, the J end by 0 bases, with 12 bases between. CDR1 DFQATT and CDR2 SNEGSKA come from the germline V gene (reference sequence). CDR3 sequence: CSAPDRLAKNIQYF. The CDR3 bases are TGCAGTGCCCCGGACAGATTAGCCAAAAACATTCAGTACTTC.

This clone was counted between two and nine times. V and J are TRBV6-5 and TRBJ2-7; 11 positions match TRBD1. Germline CDR1 MNHEY, CDR2 SVGAGI. The CDR3 is 18 amino acids. V lost 10 bases, J lost 0 bases, and 17 bases stayed unmatched. The CDR3 spells CAIIYSLWTGGYSYEQYF. DNA of the CDR3: TGTGCCATCATTTACTCCCTCTGGACAGGGGGCTACTCCTACGAGCAGTACTTC.

This clone was observed at least ten times. The chain has TRBV11-2 and TRBJ1-4; D gene unclear. The CDR3 covers 13 residues. CDR1 is SGHAT, CDR2 FQNNGV, per germline. Trimming left V 5 bases short and J 6 bases short, with 10 bases between. The CDR3 bases are TGTGCCAGCAGCCCCCGGATTGATGAAAAACTGTTTTTT. Encoded protein: CASSPRIDEKLFF. The entire variable domain, with the rest obtained from reference TRBV11-2 and TRBJ1-4, is as follows: EAGVAQSPRYKIIEKRQSVAFWCNPISGHATLYWYQQILGQGPKLLIQFQNNGVVDDSQLPKDRFSAERLKGVDSTLKIQPAKLEDSAVYLCASSPRIDEKLFFGSGTQLSVL.

This clone came up many times. The chain employs TRBV10-1 and TRBJ2-1; D might be TRBD2 (6 bases). Germline V gene sequence: CDR1 WNHNN, CDR2 SYGVQD (reference sequence). V was pared by 6 bases and J by 8 bases, with 8 bases between. The CDR3 runs 11 residues. The CDR3 here is CASSWGDEQFF. For the CDR3, the DNA is TGCGCCAGCAGCTGGGGGGATGAGCAGTTCTTC.

Worth noting for this clone: One base away lies a much larger clone, so this may be a sequencing read error. The chain recombines TRBV2 with TRBJ2-5; tentative D call: TRBD2 (5 bases). This CDR3 comprises 14 residues. CDR1 SNHLY and CDR2 FYNNEI come from the germline V gene. CDR3 DNA sequence: TGTGCCAGCAGTGTTGGGAGAAGGGTGGAGAACCAGTACTTC. This translates into CASSVGRRVENQYF.

This clone was recorded many times. V and J are TRBV27 and TRBJ2-1, with D tentatively TRBD1 (6 bases). CDR3 length: 14 amino acids. V was pared by 5 bases and J by 9 bases, with 17 bases between. CDR1 and CDR2 (germline): MNHEY, SMNVEV (reference sequence). The DNA of the CDR3 is TGTGCCAGCAGTCCGCTATCCAGGGGATCTGAGCAGTTCTTC. Protein sequence: CASSPLSRGSEQFF.

This clone was counted between two and nine times. A single base separates this from a much larger clone, so it may be a read error. The chain combines TRBV11-2 with TRBJ2-7, with D perhaps TRBD1 (5 bases). The germline V gene encodes CDR1 SGHAT and CDR2 FQNNGV. The CDR3 is made up of 12 amino acids. Trimming pared 6 bases from V and 3 bases from J, leaving 9 bases between. The CDR3 is CASRKQVYEQYF. CDR3 nucleotides: TGTGCCAGCAGGAAACAGGTCTACGAGCAGTACTTC.

This clone was seen many times. The gene calls are TRBV3-1 and TRBJ2-7; 9 bases map to TRBD1. The CDR3 is 15 amino acids. The germline CDR1 and CDR2 sequences are LGHDT and YNNKEL (reference sequence). Germline trimming cut 1 base from V and 5 bases from J; bases unmatched to any gene: 6. CDR3 region: CASSQGGDRVHEQYF. The CDR3 nucleotides are TGTGCCAGCAGCCAAGGGGGGGACAGGGTGCACGAGCAGTACTTC.

There are many counts of this clone. The V and J genes are TRBV6-1 and TRBJ1-5; 9 bases line up with TRBD1. This CDR3 is 15 amino acids long. Germline CDR1 is MNHNS and CDR2 is SASEGT. V shed 4 bases, J shed 3 bases, and the junction held 4 bases outside the gene matches. This CDR3 is CASSAWTGANQPQHF. CDR3 nucleotides: TGTGCCAGCAGTGCCTGGACAGGGGCCAATCAGCCCCAGCATTTT.